This T cell receptor (beta chain) was identified in a study of early T cells in non-severe SARS-CoV-2 infection listed by TCRdb under 2021. In terms of the full investigation: TCR sequencing used bulk RNA from unsorted whole blood, so alpha and beta chains could not be paired. Overall study outcomes, separate from this receptor: Matching against VDJdb was skewed toward anti-spike CD8 responses, likely underestimated virus-specific expansions, and missed private and CD4 specificities.

The method behind the library was 5' RACE. The sample was run on a NextSeq 500. In the TCR library protocol, unique molecular identifiers were attached to individual cDNA molecules to correct for PCR bias and sequencing error. TCR alpha and beta chains were both sequenced, and the abundances of alpha and beta sequences in each sample were closely correlated with each other. As for the authors' bioinformatics: Decombinator V4 was used to annotate TCR sequences for V gene, J gene and CDR3. Expanded TCRs were defined as changing significantly between any two time points under a Poisson model with p below 0.0001. TCR abundances were normalised to the total number of TCRs sequenced per sample and expressed as counts per million. MAIT TCRs were defined by TRAV1-2 paired with TRAJ12, TRAJ20 or TRAJ33, and iNKT TCRs by TRAV10 paired with TRAJ18. VDJdb, accessed 1 November 2021, was searched for CMV, EBV and SARS-CoV-2 annotated TCRs, with TCRs annotated for multiple antigens excluded. The public reads were run again by TCRdb, first through fastp at Q25 and then through MiXCR, and only productive beta chains were kept. Merged by CDR3 protein, the rows form single entries marked with the most common genes and DNA. The V and J calls follow TCRdb's processing rather than the paper's. The sample table contains about 69,000 distinct CDR3 sequences; only one count was recorded for 9.5% of them. 4.5% to 6.5% of the sample rests with the top ten.

To note about this clonotype: Its antigen is unknown. Per-base quality was not reported, and no clone a single base away is much larger than it.

A case-control design nested within a healthcare worker cohort in London, UK, was used, with weekly nasopharyngeal swab PCR tests and blood sampling performed. Healthcare workers were enrolled in the week of the UK lockdown, from 23 to 31 March 2020, and were followed every week for up to about 16 weeks. Deletion took 2 bases off V and 1 base off J, with a span of 2 bases between the germline ends. Its CDR3 holds 12 amino acids, cysteine through phenylalanine. The kept DNA is CDR3 alone, 36 bases in frame from the first base. According to the germline V gene (reference sequence), CDR1 reads MNHEY and CDR2 reads SMNVEV.

The sequencing input was whole blood. This TCR derives from an adult who was a healthcare worker with PCR-confirmed SARS-CoV-2 infection or an uninfected control (not recorded which). The V gene is TRBV27 and the J gene is TRBJ2-5, with the D gene not confidently named. The encoded CDR3 is CASSLLQETQYF. The nucleotides read TGTGCCAGCAGTTTACTCCAAGAGACCCAGTACTTC.